A selection of T cell receptor beta chains follows, all from one sample in a study of quantifying T cell responses using KT2 cells. Via MiXCR, TCRdb re-called the UMI-ligation and nested PCR reads, giving one row per CDR3 protein. The table includes 25,000 to 35,000 distinct CDR3 sequences, 6% to 8% detected once. The sequencing sample was made of PBMCs spiked with cells of the T cell clone KT2. The receptors come from a human donor. The CDR3 runs from the conserved cysteine through the conserved F or W. The D gene is left open where the match is weak. Clone size, where shown, is once, few, many, or a class for clones that have expanded.

V gene	D gene	CDR3 length	clone size	J gene	CDR3 DNA	CDR3 protein
TRBV20-1	.	14	few	TRBJ2-3	TGCAGTGTTAGTGTTGGGGGGCCCACAGATACGCAGTATTTT	CSVSVGGPTDTQYF
TRBV2	TRBD1	16	.	TRBJ2-3	TGTGCCAGCAGTGATCGAGGCAGGGGGCCGGTAGATACGCAGTATTTT	CASSDRGRGPVDTQYF
TRBV27	.	14	once	TRBJ2-3	TGTGCCAGCACCGAATTAGCCGCCGGAGATACGCAGTATTTT	CASTELAAGDTQYF
TRBV7-3	TRBD2	15	.	TRBJ2-1	TGTGCCAGCAGCGCGGGACTAGCGCACGAACAAGAGCAGTTCTTC	CASSAGLAHEQEQFF
TRBV19	TRBD2	15	many	TRBJ2-1	TGTGCCAGTAGTAGAGTAGCGGGGGGGTACAATGAGCAGTTCTTC	CASSRVAGGYNEQFF
TRBV2	.	14	few	TRBJ2-7	TGTGCCAGCAGTGTGGGCCAGGCGGGCTACGAGCAGTACTTC	CASSVGQAGYEQYF
TRBV12-3/TRBV12-4	.	11	many	TRBJ2-5	TGTGCCAGCAGTCTGAGGGAGACCCAGTACTTC	CASSLRETQYF
TRBV5-1	.	18	.	TRBJ2-6	TGCGCCAGCAGCTCTCGAGATCCAGGAACATCTGGGGCCAACGTCCTGACTTTC	CASSSRDPGTSGANVLTF
TRBV12-3/TRBV12-4	.	11	few	TRBJ1-3	TGTGCCAGCAGAGAGAGTGACACCATATATTTT	CASRESDTIYF
TRBV12-3/TRBV12-4	.	12	many	TRBJ1-3	TGTGCCAGCAGTTCCCTCTATACCGCCGAATATTTT	CASSSLYTAEYF
TRBV6-1	TRBD1	14	many	TRBJ1-5	TGTGCCAGCAGTGATGTACAGGGGGCTCAGCCCCAGCATTTT	CASSDVQGAQPQHF
TRBV10-3	TRBD2	14	many	TRBJ2-5	TGTGCCATCAGTCATTCTAGCGGTGAAGAGACCCAGTACTTC	CAISHSSGEETQYF
TRBV7-8	TRBD1	15	.	TRBJ1-2	TGTGCCAGCAGTAAGGGGGCGGGAGTGGATTATGGCTACAACTTC	CASSKGAGVDYGYNF
TRBV7-2	.	15	many	TRBJ2-7	TGTGCCAGCAGCTTAGGCCTGGAAGCCTCCTACGAGCAGTACTTC	CASSLGLEASYEQYF
TRBV2	.	13	many	TRBJ2-1	TGTGCCAGCAGTGAAACGGTCTCCAATGAGCAGTTCTTC	CASSETVSNEQFF
TRBV6-1	TRBD1	15	few	TRBJ1-4	TGTGCCAGCAGTTCGGGACAGGGATCGTATGAAAAACTGTTTTTT	CASSSGQGSYEKLFF